Detailed here is one T cell receptor (beta chain). One end of the junction fails to match germline, which may point to a read error. Germline V gene sequence: CDR1 DFQATT, CDR2 SNEGSKA (reference sequence). The CDR3 totals 12 residues. Reverse transcription of roughly 0.5 to 1 ug RNA used random hexamers. An immunoSEQ multiplex PCR generated amplified TCR beta CDR3 products spanning 54 Vbeta and 13 Jbeta. Each CDR3 protein gets one entry after TCRdb re-called the immunoSEQ multiplex PCR reads with MiXCR. Of 170,000 or so distinct CDR3 sequences listed, 85% to 95% are singletons. The entry originates in a study of CD8 T cells in Susac syndrome. The sequenced target, TCR beta, came from blood CD8+ and CD4+ T cells.

The chain employs TRBV20-1 and TRBJ1-3; D unresolved. The clonotype originates from a human donor with multiple sclerosis. Sequencing used CD4+ T cells from PBMCs. The CDR3 here is CSVQISENTIYF. DNA of the CDR3: TGCAGTGTTCAAATCTCTGAAAACACCATATATTTT.